This entry lists 10 T cell receptor beta chains sequenced from one sample in a study of blood T cell repertoires in COVID-19. Method: immunoSEQ multiplex PCR; TCRdb's copy keeps in-frame clones and lacks some. Of 50,000 or so clones listed, over 75% were seen once; the top ten hold roughly 4.7%. Source material: peripheral blood. Receptors originate from a man between 35 and 55 years old with active COVID-19.

The chain is built from TRBV5-1 and TRBJ2-3; the match to TRBD1 covers 11 bases. Germline CDR1 and CDR2: SGHRS and YFSETQ. This CDR3 region has 14 residues. V lost 2 bases to trimming and J lost 5 bases; unmatched junction nucleotides: 1. CDR3 bases: TGCGCCAGCAGCTTAGGGACAGGGGGAGATACGCAGTATTTT. It codes for CASSLGTGGDTQYF.

The sample holds one count of this clone. The chain has TRBV11-2 and TRBJ2-3; 10 bases are shared with TRBD2. V shed 1 base, J shed 6 bases, and the junction held 4 bases outside the gene matches. Looked up from germline, CDR1 is SGHAT and CDR2 is FQNNGV. The CDR3 extends over 15 amino acids. CDR3 bases: TGTGCCAGCAGCTTAGCCCTAGCGGGAGAGGATACGCAGTATTTT. The encoded protein is CASSLALAGEDTQYF.

This chain joins TRBV6-4 and TRBJ2-3, with TRBD1 matching over 9 bases. CDR1 and CDR2 (germline): MRHNA, SNTAGT. V lost 4 bases to trimming and J lost 4 bases; unmatched junction nucleotides: 9. The CDR3 consists of 16 residues. The CDR3 region has the DNA TGTGCCAGCAGTGCGATCTCCGGGACAGGGCCAGATACGCAGTATTTT. Its translation: CASSAISGTGPDTQYF.

The chain is built from TRBV29-1 and TRBJ2-3; 9 bases fit TRBD2. Germline V lookup: CDR1 SQVTM, CDR2 ANQGSEA. The length of the CDR3 is 17 residues. The V gene end was trimmed by 5 bases and the J gene end by 2 bases; junction bases not matched to a gene: 14. The chain's CDR3 is CSVTGLAEPILTDTQYF. Written as DNA, the CDR3 is TGCAGCGTTACGGGACTAGCCGAACCTATTCTCACAGATACGCAGTATTTT.

V usage is TRBV5-4 and J usage is TRBJ1-1, with D perhaps TRBD1 (5 bases). The CDR3 contains 13 residues. V lost 0 bases and J lost 4, with 7 bases in between. Germline-derived CDR1 and CDR2 are SGHNT and YYREEE (reference sequence). CDR3 DNA: TGTGCCAGCAGCTTGGAAGGGGTCACTGAAGCTTTCTTT. The encoded protein is CASSLEGVTEAFF.

This rearrangement joins TRBV6-1 to TRBJ1-5; 9 bases line up with TRBD1. Looked up from germline, CDR1 is MNHNS and CDR2 is SASEGT. The CDR3 loop spans 17 amino acids. J gave up 3 bases and V 3 bases, and 9 bases lay outside the gene matches. This chain's CDR3 is CASSDYPDRGVNQPQHF. CDR3 DNA: TGTGCCAGCAGTGACTATCCGGACAGGGGCGTCAATCAGCCCCAGCATTTT.

This chain joins TRBV5-1 and TRBJ2-2; 7 bases match TRBD1. This CDR3 is 15 amino acids long. V was clipped by 4 bases and J by 2 bases; unmatched bases: 5. Germline assignment: CDR1 SGHRS and CDR2 YFSETQ. The CDR3 nucleotides read TGCGCCAGCAGCCTACAGGGGATCAACACCGGGGAGCTGTTTTTT. This translates into CASSLQGINTGELFF.

This rearrangement joins TRBV5-4 to TRBJ1-6; D gene ambiguous. The CDR3 covers 14 residues. Germline V gives CDR1 SGHNT, CDR2 YYREEE (reference sequence). Trimming removed 3 bases from V and 10 bases from J, with 14 bases in between. In DNA, the CDR3 is TGTGCCAGCAGCTACAGTTTGTGGGAGTCACCCCTCCACTTT. Its protein is CASSYSLWESPLHF.

This rearrangement joins TRBV6-6 to TRBJ2-7; 7 nucleotides align to TRBD2. The CDR3 length is 16 residues. CDR1 MNHNY and CDR2 SVGAGI come from the germline V gene (reference sequence). V shed 2 bases, J shed 0 bases, and the junction held 7 bases outside the gene matches. CDR3 sequence reads: CASSYEFGGTSYEQYF. CDR3 nucleotide sequence: TGTGCCAGCAGTTACGAGTTCGGGGGGACCTCCTACGAGCAGTACTTC.

This clone was seen a single time. The chain combines TRBV4-1 with TRBJ2-3, with 7 bases lining up with TRBD2. Unmatched junction bases numbered 14, after V lost 5 bases and J lost 3 bases. Germline V CDR1 and CDR2: MGHRA, YSYEKL. The CDR3 runs to 17 residues. The CDR3, as DNA: TGCGCCAGCAGCAAAGGGCGGCTAGCGGCCGCAACAGATACGCAGTATTTT. Translated, it gives CASSKGRLAAATDTQYF.